This passage covers 12 T cell receptor beta chains from one sample sequenced in a study of neurological immune-mediated disorders. TCRdb independently ran MiXCR on the 5' RACE reads; one entry per CDR3 protein. The sample yields tens of thousands of distinct CDR3 sequences, roughly 13% seen once. Sequencing used PBMCs. All receptors derive from a woman between 50 and 59 years old with HTLV-1-associated myelopathy (HAM/TSP).

This clonotype was counted between two and nine times. This sequence joins TRBV3-1 and TRBJ2-5; 8 nucleotides match TRBD2. CDR3 length: 20 amino acids. Trimming cost V 0 bases and J 1 base; bases outside gene matches: 16. Per germline, CDR1 LGHDT and CDR2 YNNKEL (reference sequence). Here the CDR3 reads CASSQEYFGGASGFQETQYF. The CDR3 DNA is TGTGCCAGCAGCCAAGAGTACTTCGGGGGGGCCTCCGGCTTCCAAGAGACCCAGTACTTC.

For this clonotype: The conserved final phenylalanine or tryptophan is absent from the CDR3, which likely points to a read error. No DNA is shown, since the ends of the CDR3 on it are uncertain; the CDR3 is the one TCRdb lists. J is TRBJ1-2 and V is TRBV5-6; the table calls TRBD1, which could not be checked here. From its first to its last residue, the CDR3 has 15 amino acids. Germline CDR1 SGHDT, CDR2 YYEEEE. CDR3 loop: CASSQRDSTYYGYSL.

Sample share makes this clonotype medium-sized. The rearrangement links TRBV5-6 to TRBJ1-4, with a tentative D call TRBD1 (5 bases). Germline CDR1 is SGHDT and CDR2 is YYEEEE. Trimming removed 2 bases from V and 8 bases from J, with 13 bases in between. CDR3 length: 14 residues. The CDR3 spells CASSLAGTLEKLFF. CDR3 coding DNA: TGTGCCAGCAGCTTAGCTGGGACGCTCGAAAAACTGTTTTTT.

Many counts were recorded for this clonotype. The V call is TRBV6-2 or TRBV6-3, the J call TRBJ1-5; D is possibly TRBD1 (5 bases). CDR1 is MNHEY, CDR2 SVGEGT, per germline. The germline V and J ends were trimmed by 2 bases and 4 bases, with 15 bases remaining between them. The CDR3 is made up of 16 amino acids. The CDR3 sequence is CASSYPTGGRNQPQHF. The CDR3 nucleotides read TGTGCCAGCAGTTACCCCACGGGGGGAAGGAATCAGCCCCAGCATTTT.

This clonotype was recorded many times. V is TRBV3-1 and J is TRBJ1-2; no clear D. Trimming left V 4 bases short and J 3 bases short, with 9 bases between. There are 13 residues in the CDR3. Germline V lookup: CDR1 LGHDT, CDR2 YNNKEL (reference sequence). CDR3 coding DNA: TGTGCCAGCAGCCTGGGCCTCGACTATGGCTACACCTTC. Translated: CASSLGLDYGYTF.

The sample holds many counts of this clonotype. The chain has TRBV12-3 or TRBV12-4 and TRBJ1-2; no firm D call. Trimming cost V 6 bases and J 1 base, with 12 bases left between them. CDR3 length: 14 residues. The CDR3 reads CASSRSTDNYGYTF. CDR3 DNA sequence: TGTGCCAGCAGCAGATCAACAGATAACTATGGCTACACCTTC.

This clonotype was observed at least ten times. The V call is TRBV28, the J call TRBJ2-1; 7 nucleotides match TRBD2. The ends lost 4 bases at V and 6 bases at J; junction bases unmatched: 9. The CDR3 is 15 residues long. The V gene's germline CDR1 is MDHEN and CDR2 SYDVKM. The chain's CDR3 is CASSSGTGGRNEQFF. The CDR3 nucleotides read TGTGCCAGCAGTTCCGGGACGGGGGGTCGCAATGAGCAGTTCTTC.

This clonotype was found many times. This chain connects TRBV5-1 to TRBJ2-1; D remains unclear. The CDR3 sequence is 16 residues long. V was cut by 1 base and J by 0 bases, with 11 bases left in between. Per the germline V gene, CDR1 is SGHRS and CDR2 is YFSETQ. CDR3 sequence reads: CASSLTSRTSYNEQFF. As DNA, the CDR3 is TGCGCCAGCAGCTTGACCTCAAGGACCTCCTACAATGAGCAGTTCTTC.

Turning to this clonotype: A single base separates this from a much larger clone, so it may be a read error. V and J are TRBV5-5 and TRBJ1-4, with 7 bases fitting TRBD1. Germline V gene data show CDR1 as SGHKS and CDR2 as YYEKEE (reference sequence). Germline trimming cut 4 bases from V and 7 bases from J; bases unmatched to any gene: 10. The CDR3 totals 15 residues. CDR3 loop: CASSRTQGGCEKLFF. The CDR3 DNA reads as TGTGCCAGCAGCAGGACCCAGGGGGGATGTGAAAAACTGTTTTTT.

This clonotype was detected ten times or more. This chain joins TRBV3-1 and TRBJ2-3, with no clear D. Germline V gives CDR1 LGHDT, CDR2 YNNKEL (reference sequence). The ends were cut back, 4 bases at V and 4 bases at J, with 15 bases in the middle. The CDR3 extends over 15 amino acids. CDR3 residues: CASSPSGRSADTQYF. The CDR3 nucleotides are TGTGCCAGCAGCCCTTCTGGAAGGTCGGCAGATACGCAGTATTTT.

The sample holds many counts of this clonotype. The genes are TRBV7-2 and TRBJ2-7, with 11 bases identical to TRBD2. The trim removed 5 bases at V and 7 bases at J, leaving 10 bases unmatched. This CDR3 contains 15 residues. Germline loops: CDR1 SGHTA, CDR2 FQGNSA. The CDR3 protein is CASSAGLADLFEQYF. CDR3 bases: TGTGCCAGCAGCGCGGGACTAGCGGACCTCTTTGAGCAGTACTTC.

This clonotype was found many times. The genes are TRBV10-3 and TRBJ2-3; 7 bases match TRBD2. This CDR3 spans 12 amino acids. Per germline, CDR1 ENHRY and CDR2 SYGVKD. J lost 2 bases, V lost 10 bases, and 3 bases had no gene match. The CDR3 loop is CASGTNTDTQYF. In DNA form, the CDR3 reads TGTGCCAGCGGGACTAACACAGATACGCAGTATTTT.